These T cell receptor beta chains were read from a single sample in a study of cytomegalovirus exposure and HLA in healthy donors. Here immunoSEQ multiplex PCR was the method, and the copy in TCRdb shows in-frame clones only, minus some. The table has about 56,000 clones, 93% seen once. Sample: PBMCs. The receptor source for this set is a woman between 18 and 30 years old in good health and CMV-seropositive. CDR3s leave out the opening cysteine and the closing phenylalanine or tryptophan. Fields, in order: V gene, J gene, CDR3 protein.

TRBV19	TRBJ1-5	ASSIVDSLNQPQH
TRBV27	TRBJ1-5	ASSFIVGAQPQH
TRBV2	TRBJ2-3	ASRPGADTQY
TRBV12-5	TRBJ2-1	ASGSSGGGLNEQF
TRBV7-2	TRBJ2-3	ASSMGVPGGSQY
TRBV4-1	TRBJ2-5	ASSQASGSQETQY
TRBV7-9	TRBJ1-1	ASTIPQGTGITEAF
TRBV2	TRBJ2-7	ASRGSLVRGQAQIEQY
TRBV10-2	TRBJ1-1	ASSEGGMAAF
TRBV6-5	TRBJ1-1	ASSSYLDTEAF
TRBV9	TRBJ2-2	ASSVAGGELF
TRBV5-6	TRBJ2-5	ASSFVYSPAQY
TRBV9	TRBJ2-1	ASTSGGGWVNEQF
TRBV5-5	TRBJ2-7	ASSLTGGGYEQY
TRBV4-3	TRBJ2-2	ASSQDMGDRTGNTGELF
TRBV29-1	TRBJ1-5	SVALGGGSNQPQH
TRBV20-1	TRBJ1-2	SALQGSNT
TRBV27	TRBJ1-2	ASAGTGDSWT
TRBV5-4	TRBJ1-1	ASSRTGTEAF
TRBV9	TRBJ1-1	ASSVDGTGRTEAF
TRBV6-5	TRBJ1-2	ASSPGQGGYT
TRBV5-8	TRBJ1-5	ASRSGNQPQH
TRBV6-1	TRBJ2-1	ASKLALNEQF
TRBV11-2	TRBJ2-3	ASSSLGGGGGTDTQY
TRBV5-5	TRBJ2-6	ASSSYVSGANVLT
TRBV21-1	TRBJ2-5	ASSKPWTKQETQY
TRBV7-2	TRBJ2-1	ASSLGGPNNEQF
TRBV25-1	TRBJ1-6	ASSAVGTGDSPLH
TRBV7-9	TRBJ1-2	ASSLRSGYGYT
TRBV27	TRBJ2-3	ASSRDFTQY
TRBV7-9	TRBJ2-2	ASSLGAPELF
TRBV6-1	TRBJ2-1	ASSTGPIGGEQF
TRBV7-9	TRBJ2-1	ASSPKQGFYNEQF
TRBV7-3	TRBJ2-5	ASSLLSGGPGTQY
TRBV4-1	TRBJ2-7	ASSQILRLAGTNEQY
TRBV7-2	TRBJ2-2	ASSRDTDTGELF
TRBV7-2	TRBJ2-7	ASSLGPLYEQY
TRBV28	TRBJ1-2	ASSAGTRTNYGYT
TRBV6-1	TRBJ1-5	ASSELVRAPMPQH
TRBV7-2	TRBJ1-4	ASTLGQINEKLF
TRBV4-1	TRBJ1-1	ASSQTGQADTEAF
TRBV11-2	TRBJ2-5	ASSSLRGAGVETQY
TRBV5-8	TRBJ2-2	ASSLARQGTGELF
TRBV4-1	TRBJ2-2	ASSTSRGNTGELF
TRBV28	TRBJ1-1	ASSTYEGTEAF
TRBV6-1	TRBJ1-2	ASRPGRNYGYT
TRBV18	TRBJ1-2	ASSPDRVDYGYT
TRBV19	TRBJ1-2	ASSIRGQGNGYT
TRBV27	TRBJ1-1	ASSPFRANTEAF
TRBV18	TRBJ1-2	ASSDRAPNYGYT
TRBV5-4	TRBJ2-1	ASRLGLEVDEQF
TRBV10-2	TRBJ1-5	ASSGDRDRGIRPQH